A single T cell receptor (beta chain) is shown here with its context. The data stem from a study of cytomegalovirus exposure and HLA in healthy donors. The method was immunoSEQ multiplex PCR; TCRdb's version includes in-frame clones alone and lacks a portion of them. The sample holds roughly 56,000 clones; 75% to 95% are singletons and the top ten take 2.2%. This CDR3 is 12 amino acids long. Germline V lookup: CDR1 SGHTA, CDR2 FQGNSA. V lost 2 bases, J lost 3 bases, and 4 bases lay in between. J is TRBJ2-5 and V is TRBV7-2; D not resolved. Sequenced: PBMCs. The receptor comes from a woman aged 25 to 39 in good health and CMV-seronegative. The DNA of the CDR3 is TGTGCCAGCAGCTTATTCAAAGAGACCCAGTACTTC. It specifies CASSLFKETQYF.